The 20 T cell receptor beta chains reported below all come from one sample, sequenced in a study of beta chain features in type 1 diabetes. Their cognate antigens are unknown. Regarding the study as a whole: Among patients with Type 1 diabetes, TCRB CDR3s were moderately but significantly shorter in every one of the four CD4+ subsets.

Sequencing targeted expressed TCRB transcripts, as all isolated RNA had been reverse transcribed. This table comes from immunoSEQ multiplex PCR, and its TCRdb copy is limited to in-frame clones, with some not included. The data show roughly 150,000 clones, 9% to 12% seen once. Sequencing input: central memory CD4+ T cells from blood. These receptors came from a man aged 30 to 39 with type 1 diabetes.

This clone was seen a handful of times. The chain joins TRBV5-6 to TRBJ2-4, with TRBD2 as a possible D gene (6 bases). V was pared by 4 bases and J by 10 bases, with 12 bases between. Germline loops: CDR1 SGHDT, CDR2 YYEEEE. There are 12 residues in the CDR3. The CDR3 DNA reads TGTGCCAGCAGCAAGGACTACCTGATTCAGTACTTC. It is translated as CASSKDYLIQYF.

V and J are TRBV7-3 and TRBJ2-5; possible D gene TRBD1, 6 bases. This CDR3 has 15 residues. CDR1 SGHTA and CDR2 FQGTGA come from the germline V gene. Trimming took 2 bases from V and 1 from J, leaving 11 bases between them. CDR3 region: CASSLERTAQETQYF. The CDR3 DNA follows: TGTGCCAGCAGCTTAGAACGGACAGCCCAAGAGACCCAGTACTTC. Complete variable domain (other parts from reference TRBV7-3 and TRBJ2-5): GAGVSQTPSNKVTEKGKYVELRCDPISGHTALYWYRQSLGQGPEFLIYFQGTGAADDSGLPNDRFFAVRPEGSVSTLKIQRTERGDSAVYLCASSLERTAQETQYFGPGTRLLVL.

The J gene is TRBJ2-4, the V gene TRBV2; 12 nucleotides agree with TRBD2. Germline V gene lookup returns CDR1 SNHLY and CDR2 FYNNEI. Trimming removed 5 bases from V and 6 bases from J; junction bases left unmatched: 8. The CDR3 spans 16 residues. CDR3: CASSRRLAGVGNIQYF. The DNA of the CDR3 is TGTGCCAGCAGTCGCCGACTAGCGGGAGTGGGAAACATTCAGTACTTC.

The genes are TRBV4-1 and TRBJ1-3; D gene uncertain. The CDR3 is 17 amino acids. CDR1 is MGHRA, CDR2 YSYEKL, per germline. Trimming cost V 0 bases and J 0 bases, with 12 bases left between them. The CDR3 region has the DNA TGCGCCAGCAGCCAAGATCACGGACTGGACTCTGGAAACACCATATATTTT. It translates to CASSQDHGLDSGNTIYF.

The CDR3 reads CASSQVPRGGEKLFF. The CDR3 DNA reads TGTGCCAGCAGCCAAGTACCAAGGGGGGGTGAAAAACTGTTTTTT. V and J are TRBV4-2 and TRBJ1-4; tentatively, D is TRBD1 (6 bases). This CDR3 has 15 residues. Trimming cost V 1 base and J 7 bases, with 13 bases left between them. Germline V CDR1 and CDR2: LGHNA, YNFKEQ.

In its sample, this clone was seen a few times. J is TRBJ2-5 and V is TRBV7-2; D call uncertain. Trimming took 5 bases from V and 2 from J, leaving 6 bases between them. This CDR3 spans 12 amino acids. Germline V gives CDR1 SGHTA, CDR2 FQGNSA. The CDR3 region has the DNA TGTGCCAGCAGCCCTCTACAAGAGACCCAGTACTTC. It codes for CASSPLQETQYF.

The CDR3 DNA follows: TGTGCCAGCAGTGAGTTGAGGGAGACCCAGTACTTC. This sequence encodes CASSELRETQYF. The rearrangement links TRBV2 to TRBJ2-5; D is unclear. Looked up from germline, CDR1 is SNHLY and CDR2 is FYNNEI. CDR3 length: 12 residues. V lost 3 bases to trimming and J lost 5 bases, with 7 bases between them.

The chain has TRBV6-5 and TRBJ2-1; 7 bases are shared with TRBD2. Germline V gene lookup returns CDR1 MNHEY and CDR2 SVGAGI. J gave up 15 bases and V 3 bases, and 11 bases lay outside the gene matches. This CDR3 has 13 residues. In nucleotides, the CDR3 is TGTGCCAGCAGTTATGCCGGGACTAATCGTTTGTTCTTC. Its protein product is CASSYAGTNRLFF.

This clone came up a few times. This rearrangement joins TRBV5-6 to TRBJ2-2; D possibly corresponds to TRBD2 (6 bases). The CDR3 is made up of 18 amino acids. Between the trimmed V and J ends, which lost 3 bases and 7 bases, there was a span of 25 bases. Germline CDR1 SGHDT, CDR2 YYEEEE. CDR3 loop: CASSSPGLTKYSDGELFF. Here the CDR3 DNA reads TGTGCCAGCAGCTCACCGGGACTCACCAAATATAGTGACGGGGAGCTGTTTTTT.

The chain carries TRBV9 and TRBJ2-2; possibly TRBD2 for D (5 bases). Germline CDR1 and CDR2: SGDLS and YYNGEE. Trimming pared 0 bases from V and 6 bases from J, leaving 12 bases between. The CDR3 is made up of 15 amino acids. The CDR3 DNA is TGTGCCAGCAGCGTAGGTCCCACTAGTCCCGGGGAGCTGTTTTTT. Encoded protein: CASSVGPTSPGELFF.

The V and J genes are TRBV2 and TRBJ1-1; D gene unclear. Trimming cost V 6 bases and J 8 bases, with 16 bases left between them. Germline CDR1 and CDR2: SNHLY and FYNNEI. The length of the CDR3 is 13 residues. The CDR3 loop is CASRETDILEAFF. The CDR3 region has the DNA TGTGCCAGCAGGGAAACAGATATACTGGAAGCTTTCTTT.

This clone was found a few times. The rearrangement uses TRBV19 and TRBJ2-5; weak D call: TRBD1 (6 bases). This CDR3 has 14 residues. V lost 6 bases to trimming and J lost 2 bases, with 13 bases between them. The germline V gene encodes CDR1 LNHDA and CDR2 SQIVND (reference sequence). The CDR3 bases are TGTGCCAGTAGCCTCAGGACAGATCAAGAGACCCAGTACTTC. As protein: CASSLRTDQETQYF.

This clone was picked up a small number of times. V is TRBV5-1 and J is TRBJ2-5, with 11 bases lining up with TRBD2. Trimming removed 5 bases from V and 6 bases from J; junction bases left unmatched: 6. CDR3 length equals 14 residues. The germline V gene encodes CDR1 SGHRS and CDR2 YFSETQ. CDR3 region: CASREGLAEKTQYF. CDR3 nucleotides: TGCGCCAGCAGGGAGGGACTAGCGGAGAAGACCCAGTACTTC.

This clone came up a few times. The chain joins TRBV23-1 to TRBJ1-1; 8 positions match TRBD1. TRBV23-1 is an ORF; its function is uncertain. The V gene end was trimmed by 2 bases and the J gene end by 1 base; junction bases not matched to a gene: 0. This CDR3 is built from 14 residues. CDR3 in amino acids: CASSQGTGNTEAFF. The CDR3 DNA sequence: TGCGCCAGCAGTCAAGGGACAGGGAACACTGAAGCTTTCTTT.

V gene TRBV7-9 combines with J gene TRBJ1-2, with TRBD1 identical over 10 bases. Germline loops: CDR1 SEHNR, CDR2 FQNEAQ (reference sequence). V trimming: 5 bases; J trimming: 7 bases; junction bases outside the gene matches: 10. The CDR3 loop spans 15 amino acids. The CDR3 loop reads CASSRSGTGVVGYTF. CDR3 DNA: TGTGCCAGCAGCCGGTCCGGGACAGGGGTTGTTGGCTACACCTTC.

Only a few counts were recorded for this clone. The chain couples TRBV19 to TRBJ2-7; D perhaps matches TRBD1 (6 bases). CDR1 LNHDA and CDR2 SQIVND come from the germline V gene (reference sequence). The CDR3 contains 13 residues. Deletions cut 5 bases from V and 6 bases from J, with 14 bases between. Here the CDR3 DNA reads TGTGCCAGTAGTCCCGCAGGGGAAGTCGAGCAGTACTTC. Protein: CASSPAGEVEQYF.

This rearrangement joins TRBV5-1 to TRBJ2-7; 7 bases fit TRBD1. The V segment lost 3 bases and the J segment 6 bases; nucleotides outside the gene matches: 6. Germline loops: CDR1 SGHRS, CDR2 YFSETQ. The CDR3 consists of 13 residues. In DNA, the CDR3 is TGCGCCAGCAGCTCCGGCTGGACAGGCGAGCAGTACTTC. Its protein product is CASSSGWTGEQYF.

This clone was observed a few times. The chain couples TRBV2 to TRBJ1-2, with TRBD1 matching 7 bases. Trimming removed 0 bases from V and 5 bases from J; junction bases left unmatched: 3. Per the germline V gene, CDR1 is SNHLY and CDR2 is FYNNEI. CDR3 length: 14 amino acids. CDR3 sequence reads: CASSEATTGYGYTF. The CDR3 region has the DNA TGTGCCAGCAGTGAAGCGACGACAGGGTATGGCTACACCTTC.

In this sample, this clone turned up a few times. V gene TRBV5-1 combines with J gene TRBJ2-5; D gene ambiguous. The germline V gene encodes CDR1 SGHRS and CDR2 YFSETQ. Trimming shortened V by 1 base and J by 4 bases, and 8 bases separated the two germline ends. The CDR3 is 13 amino acids. This chain's CDR3 is CASSLSSGETQYF. CDR3 nucleotide sequence: TGCGCCAGCAGCTTGTCTAGTGGAGAGACCCAGTACTTC. The complete variable domain, with remaining parts taken from reference TRBV5-1 and TRBJ2-5, reads KAGVTQTPRYLIKTRGQQVTLSCSPISGHRSVSWYQQTPGQGLQFLFEYFSETQRNKGNFPGRFSGRQFSNSRSEMNVSTLELGDSALYLCASSLSSGETQYFGPGTRLLVL.

V gene TRBV5-1 combines with J gene TRBJ1-1; 9 nucleotides align to TRBD1. This CDR3 has 14 residues. The V gene end was trimmed by 3 bases and the J gene end by 3 bases; junction bases not matched to a gene: 3. Per the germline V gene, CDR1 is SGHRS and CDR2 is YFSETQ. The CDR3, as DNA: TGCGCCAGCAGCTGGGGACAGGGTGACACTGAAGCTTTCTTT. Encoded protein: CASSWGQGDTEAFF.